A single sample gave rise to the 26 T cell receptor beta chains below, sequenced in a study of shared clonotypes between healthy human individuals (TCRdb year 2020). Libraries were built with the immunoSEQ multiplex PCR assay. This immuneACCESS table, as held by TCRdb, lists in-frame sequences with V and J called but not all clones. Of the missing ones, under half trace to an unresolved V gene in checked studies; the others have no known cause. This sample lists millions of clones; more than 85% were detected once. The ten largest clonotypes hold under 0.45% of the sample. Sequencing input: naive CD4+ T cells from PBMCs. Per the publication, the cell subset or site label means: CD45RA+ positively selected. The receptors were sampled from a man aged 18 to 35 in good health. Some clones in this sample may be carry-over from other donors' samples.

V and J are TRBV5-1 and TRBJ2-5; D ambiguous. The CDR3 is 12 residues long. Per the germline V gene, CDR1 is SGHRS and CDR2 is YFSETQ. V lost 3 bases and J lost 4, with 7 bases in between. This CDR3 reads CASSWTSETQYF. The CDR3 nucleotides are TGCGCCAGCAGCTGGACCTCAGAGACCCAGTACTTC.

This chain links TRBV19 with TRBJ1-1; the match to TRBD1 covers 7 bases. The CDR3 contains 18 residues. Germline V gives CDR1 LNHDA, CDR2 SQIVND (reference sequence). The ends lost 2 bases at V and 5 bases at J; junction bases unmatched: 17. CDR3 protein: CASSISLRAAGTDTEAFF. The CDR3 DNA reads TGTGCCAGTAGTATAAGCTTGAGGGCGGCCGGGACAGATACTGAAGCTTTCTTT. The entire variable domain, with the rest obtained from reference TRBV19 and TRBJ1-1, is as follows: DGGITQSPKYLFRKEGQNVTLSCEQNLNHDAMYWYRQDPGQGLRLIYYSQIVNDFQKGDIAEGYSVSREKKESFPLTVTSAQKNPTAFYLCASSISLRAAGTDTEAFFGQGTRLTVV.

The rearrangement links TRBV28 to TRBJ1-4; TRBD1 matches at 11 bases. V was pared by 8 bases and J by 6 bases, with 8 bases of the junction left unmatched. The V gene's germline CDR1 is MDHEN and CDR2 SYDVKM. The CDR3 is 15 residues long. The DNA of the CDR3 is TGTGCCAGCGGGACAGGGGGAAGAAGGGATGAAAAACTGTTTTTT. It translates to CASGTGGRRDEKLFF. Based on the CDR3 plus reference TRBV28 and TRBJ1-4, the full variable domain is DVKVTQSSRYLVKRTGEKVFLECVQDMDHENMFWYRQDPGLGLRLIYFSYDVKMKEKGDIPEGYSVSREKKERFSLILESASTNQTSMYLCASGTGGRRDEKLFFGSGTQLSVL.

The rearrangement links TRBV4-2 to TRBJ2-2; a possible D gene is TRBD2 (6 bases). V lost 1 base to trimming and J lost 6 bases, with 12 bases between them. Germline V lookup: CDR1 LGHNA, CDR2 YNFKEQ. The CDR3 extends over 15 amino acids. The CDR3 protein is CASSQGGLASGELFF. In DNA, the CDR3 is TGTGCCAGCAGCCAAGGAGGCCTAGCGTCCGGGGAGCTGTTTTTT.

The chain employs TRBV6-5 and TRBJ2-2; D is possibly TRBD1 or TRBD2 (6 bases each). The CDR3 contains 15 residues. Looked up from germline, CDR1 is MNHEY and CDR2 is SVGAGI. Deletions cut 6 bases from V and 7 bases from J, with 18 bases between. The CDR3 region has the DNA TGTGCCAGCAGCCGAAAGCCGGGGGCGGGCGGGGAGCTGTTTTTT. Translating it yields CASSRKPGAGGELFF.

The chain links TRBV6-5 to TRBJ1-1, with TRBD1 identical over 7 bases. Looked up from germline, CDR1 is MNHEY and CDR2 is SVGAGI. The CDR3 consists of 14 residues. The J segment lost 4 bases and the V segment lost 6 bases, leaving 8 bases of the junction unmatched. The CDR3 DNA is TGTGCCAGCAGGTACAGGGGTGCCGGCACTGAAGCTTTCTTT. As protein: CASRYRGAGTEAFF.

The chain has TRBV29-1 and TRBJ2-1; perhaps TRBD1 as D (5 bases). Germline V gene lookup returns CDR1 SQVTM and CDR2 ANQGSEA. The CDR3 is made up of 12 amino acids. Trimming cost V 7 bases and J 4 bases, with 11 bases left between them. The CDR3 DNA is TGCAGCGGGGGAAGGACATACAATGAGCAGTTCTTC. Its protein product is CSGGRTYNEQFF.

The chain recombines TRBV5-4 with TRBJ2-5; 11 bases are a match to TRBD2. The CDR3 is 15 residues long. The junction had 3 bases not matched to a gene; V was cut back by 0 bases and J by 5 bases. Germline loops: CDR1 SGHNT, CDR2 YYREEE (reference sequence). The CDR3 sequence: CASSLAASGRETQYF. In DNA form, the CDR3 reads TGTGCCAGCAGCTTGGCCGCTAGCGGGAGGGAGACCCAGTACTTC.

This clone was seen a handful of times. This chain connects TRBV29-1 to TRBJ1-1; no definite D call. The CDR3 sequence is 12 residues long. The germline V gene has CDR1 SQVTM and CDR2 ANQGSEA. Deletions cut 4 bases from V and 4 bases from J, with 10 bases between. The CDR3 loop is CSVVVAGTEAFF. As DNA, the CDR3 is TGCAGCGTTGTTGTGGCCGGCACTGAAGCTTTCTTT.

The chain couples TRBV21-1 to TRBJ2-1; the table's TRBD2 call for D was not verified on the DNA. TRBV21-1 is a recognized pseudogene. The CDR3 covers 16 residues. The CDR3 region has the DNA TGTGCCAGCAGCGTACACGGGACTCCCCCCTACAATGAGCAGTTCTTC. Encoded protein: CASSVHGTPPYNEQFF.

Notes on this clone: Other nucleotide sequences from this sample produce the same CDR3. The V gene is TRBV18, the J gene TRBJ2-3; D possibly corresponds to TRBD2 (5 bases). Germline CDR1 and CDR2: KGHSH and LQKENI. The CDR3 totals 13 residues. Trimming cost V 3 bases and J 2 bases, with 6 bases left between them. CDR3 coding DNA: TGTGCCAGCTCACCCGGACTCACAGATACGCAGTATTTT. The encoded protein is CASSPGLTDTQYF.

The CDR3 reads CASSRFGDRHVEAFF. CDR3 DNA: TGTGCCAGCAGCCGTTTTGGCGATCGTCACGTGGAAGCTTTCTTT. The chain recombines TRBV7-2 with TRBJ1-1; D gene uncertain. CDR1 and CDR2 from the germline V gene are SGHTA and FQGNSA. The CDR3 extends over 15 amino acids. V was clipped by 5 bases and J by 8 bases, with 21 bases between them.

The chain combines TRBV7-9 with TRBJ2-3, with TRBD1 matching over 10 bases. CDR1 SEHNR and CDR2 FQNEAQ come from the germline V gene (reference sequence). The ends lost 7 bases at V and 5 bases at J; junction bases unmatched: 15. The CDR3 is 17 residues long. The CDR3, as DNA: TGTGCCAGCAATTCTCGCGTCCGGGACAGGGGAATAGATACGCAGTATTTT. Residues: CASNSRVRDRGIDTQYF.

This clone came up a few times. This chain connects TRBV18 to TRBJ1-2; D not certain. Germline-derived CDR1 and CDR2 are KGHSH and LQKENI. The CDR3 totals 13 residues. Trimming removed 4 bases at V and 4 bases at J, with 10 bases between. The CDR3 DNA is TGTGCCAGCTCACTCGGACTGGGCTATGGCTACACCTTC. Residues: CASSLGLGYGYTF.

This clone was found a few times. The genes are TRBV10-1 and TRBJ1-1, with unresolved D. Germline V CDR1 and CDR2: WNHNN, SYGVQD (reference sequence). The CDR3 is made up of 15 amino acids. The ends were cut back, 0 bases at V and 3 bases at J, with 11 bases in the middle. CDR3 coding DNA: TGCGCCAGCAGTGAGTCACCGGACGGTGACACTGAAGCTTTCTTT. Protein sequence: CASSESPDGDTEAFF.

Comment on this clone: At the DNA level, this CDR3 is encoded by other sequences in the same sample as well. This chain uses TRBV19 with TRBJ1-5; D is perhaps TRBD1 (5 bases). Trimming removed 0 bases from V and 6 bases from J, with 6 bases in between. The CDR3 contains 13 residues. In germline, CDR1 is LNHDA, CDR2 SQIVND (reference sequence). The CDR3 DNA sequence: TGTGCCAGTAGTATAGAGGGGGGTCAGCCCCAGCATTTT. Translating gives CASSIEGGQPQHF.

The DNA of the CDR3 is TGTGCCTGGAGACTAGCGGGAGTGGTCACCGGGGAGCTGTTTTTT. Encoded protein: CAWRLAGVVTGELFF. The chain employs TRBV30 and TRBJ2-2; 11 positions match TRBD2. J gave up 4 bases and V 3 bases, and 4 bases lay outside the gene matches. In germline, CDR1 is GTSNPN, CDR2 SVGIG (reference sequence). CDR3 length equals 15 residues.

CDR3 region: CASGRRLNQPQHF. The CDR3 DNA follows: TGTGCCAGCGGTAGGCGGCTCAATCAGCCCCAGCATTTT. The gene calls are TRBV2 and TRBJ1-5, with D unresolved. This CDR3 spans 13 amino acids. Germline-derived CDR1 and CDR2 are SNHLY and FYNNEI. Trimming left V 8 bases short and J 3 bases short, with 11 bases between.

V and J are TRBV4-1 and TRBJ1-2; 8 bases match TRBD1. There are 18 residues in the CDR3. V lost 2 bases and J lost 5; bases outside the gene matches: 16. Germline assignment: CDR1 MGHRA and CDR2 YSYEKL. The DNA of the CDR3 is TGCGCCAGCAGCCAACTACAGGGGGGCTTTAAGTCCGTTTATGGCTACACCTTC. Translating it yields CASSQLQGGFKSVYGYTF.

The J gene is TRBJ2-7, the V gene TRBV5-1, with 12 nucleotides matching TRBD1. The CDR3 totals 16 residues. Looked up from germline, CDR1 is SGHRS and CDR2 is YFSETQ. The V gene end was trimmed by 3 bases and the J gene end by 7 bases; junction bases not matched to a gene: 11. The chain's CDR3 is CASSYIPGQGAGEQYF. The CDR3 coding sequence is TGCGCCAGCAGCTACATCCCGGGACAGGGGGCGGGGGAGCAGTACTTC.

The sample holds one count of this clone. This chain connects TRBV10-1 to TRBJ1-1; no clear D gene. The V end lost 2 bases, the J end lost 0 bases, and 4 bases lay between the germline ends. Germline V CDR1 and CDR2: WNHNN, SYGVQD (reference sequence). This CDR3 region has 13 residues. The chain's CDR3 is CASSEQVNTEAFF. The CDR3 bases are TGCGCCAGCAGTGAGCAGGTGAACACTGAAGCTTTCTTT.

The V gene is TRBV5-4, the J gene TRBJ2-1; D call uncertain. Germline loops: CDR1 SGHNT, CDR2 YYREEE (reference sequence). CDR3 length equals 13 residues. Trimming cost V 0 bases and J 9 bases, with 10 bases left between them. This CDR3 reads CASSLDPPREQFF. CDR3 DNA sequence: TGTGCCAGCAGCTTGGACCCCCCACGTGAGCAGTTCTTC. The full variable domain, in which reference TRBV5-4 and TRBJ2-1 provide the parts outside the CDR3, is ETGVTQSPTHLIKTRGQQVTLRCSSQSGHNTVSWYQQALGQGPQFIFQYYREEENGRGNFPPRFSGLQFPNYSSELNVNALELDDSALYLCASSLDPPREQFFGPGTRLTVL.

CDR3 residues: CASSANQGGNTEAFF. CDR3 sequence (DNA): TGTGCCAGCAGTGCCAATCAGGGGGGGAACACTGAAGCTTTCTTT. The chain combines TRBV6-1 with TRBJ1-1; 7 nucleotides line up with TRBD1. Germline V lookup: CDR1 MNHNS, CDR2 SASEGT. This CDR3 spans 15 amino acids. With 4 bases clipped from V and 1 base from J, the junction kept 6 bases outside the gene matches.

V usage is TRBV6-1 and J usage is TRBJ2-7, with TRBD2 as a possible D gene (6 bases). This CDR3 region has 13 residues. Germline V CDR1 and CDR2: MNHNS, SASEGT. V was shortened by 11 bases and J by 0 bases, with 14 bases between the two germline ends. In DNA, the CDR3 is TGTGCCTCGGAGGGTAGATTCTCCTACGAGCAGTACTTC. It translates to CASEGRFSYEQYF.

This CDR3 reads CASSVMIMSFSGPGELFF. For the CDR3, the DNA is TGTGCCAGCAGTGTAATGATAATGAGCTTTTCGGGACCCGGGGAGCTGTTTTTT. The rearrangement uses TRBV2 and TRBJ2-2, with D possibly called TRBD1 or TRBD2 (5 bases each). Germline lookup yields CDR1 SNHLY and CDR2 FYNNEI. CDR3 length: 18 amino acids. Trimming removed 4 bases at V and 6 bases at J, with 24 bases between.

In regard to this clone: The same CDR3 also results from other DNA sequences found in this sample. V gene TRBV29-1 combines with J gene TRBJ1-1; TRBD1 matches 8 bases. CDR3 size: 13 residues. Germline V gene lookup returns CDR1 SQVTM and CDR2 ANQGSEA. After removal of 3 bases from V and 1 base from J, the junction contained 1 base not matched to a gene. DNA of the CDR3: TGCAGCGTTGACAGGGGGCAGAACACTGAAGCTTTCTTT. Protein: CSVDRGQNTEAFF.